The subject of this entry is one T cell receptor (beta chain). Its antigen remains unidentified. The CDR3 is 13 residues long. This record comes from a study of CXCR3-negative and CXCR3-positive naive CD8 T cells. Broader study findings: Against CXCR3-negative naive cells, CXCR3-positive naive cells showed more hydrophobic TRB CDR3s. Diversity was high in both naive subsets and much lower in memory cells.

The libraries of TRB cDNA were prepared using 5' RACE with UMI labels. TCRdb re-called the 5' RACE reads; every CDR3 protein appears as one record, without DNA. This repertoire includes approximately 120,000 distinct CDR3 sequences. Sequencing was performed on naive CXCR3+ CD8+ T cells from blood. The subset here: CD45RO-CCR7+CD27+CD95- naive CD8+ T cells expressing CXCR3 (TNR3+). This receptor was obtained from a human donor in good health. Some clones in this sample may be carry-over from other donors' samples. This rearrangement joins TRBV12-3 or TRBV12-4 to TRBJ2-5; no DNA is available, so the TRBD1 call from TCRdb remains unchecked. Here the CDR3 reads CASSTTGSETQYF.